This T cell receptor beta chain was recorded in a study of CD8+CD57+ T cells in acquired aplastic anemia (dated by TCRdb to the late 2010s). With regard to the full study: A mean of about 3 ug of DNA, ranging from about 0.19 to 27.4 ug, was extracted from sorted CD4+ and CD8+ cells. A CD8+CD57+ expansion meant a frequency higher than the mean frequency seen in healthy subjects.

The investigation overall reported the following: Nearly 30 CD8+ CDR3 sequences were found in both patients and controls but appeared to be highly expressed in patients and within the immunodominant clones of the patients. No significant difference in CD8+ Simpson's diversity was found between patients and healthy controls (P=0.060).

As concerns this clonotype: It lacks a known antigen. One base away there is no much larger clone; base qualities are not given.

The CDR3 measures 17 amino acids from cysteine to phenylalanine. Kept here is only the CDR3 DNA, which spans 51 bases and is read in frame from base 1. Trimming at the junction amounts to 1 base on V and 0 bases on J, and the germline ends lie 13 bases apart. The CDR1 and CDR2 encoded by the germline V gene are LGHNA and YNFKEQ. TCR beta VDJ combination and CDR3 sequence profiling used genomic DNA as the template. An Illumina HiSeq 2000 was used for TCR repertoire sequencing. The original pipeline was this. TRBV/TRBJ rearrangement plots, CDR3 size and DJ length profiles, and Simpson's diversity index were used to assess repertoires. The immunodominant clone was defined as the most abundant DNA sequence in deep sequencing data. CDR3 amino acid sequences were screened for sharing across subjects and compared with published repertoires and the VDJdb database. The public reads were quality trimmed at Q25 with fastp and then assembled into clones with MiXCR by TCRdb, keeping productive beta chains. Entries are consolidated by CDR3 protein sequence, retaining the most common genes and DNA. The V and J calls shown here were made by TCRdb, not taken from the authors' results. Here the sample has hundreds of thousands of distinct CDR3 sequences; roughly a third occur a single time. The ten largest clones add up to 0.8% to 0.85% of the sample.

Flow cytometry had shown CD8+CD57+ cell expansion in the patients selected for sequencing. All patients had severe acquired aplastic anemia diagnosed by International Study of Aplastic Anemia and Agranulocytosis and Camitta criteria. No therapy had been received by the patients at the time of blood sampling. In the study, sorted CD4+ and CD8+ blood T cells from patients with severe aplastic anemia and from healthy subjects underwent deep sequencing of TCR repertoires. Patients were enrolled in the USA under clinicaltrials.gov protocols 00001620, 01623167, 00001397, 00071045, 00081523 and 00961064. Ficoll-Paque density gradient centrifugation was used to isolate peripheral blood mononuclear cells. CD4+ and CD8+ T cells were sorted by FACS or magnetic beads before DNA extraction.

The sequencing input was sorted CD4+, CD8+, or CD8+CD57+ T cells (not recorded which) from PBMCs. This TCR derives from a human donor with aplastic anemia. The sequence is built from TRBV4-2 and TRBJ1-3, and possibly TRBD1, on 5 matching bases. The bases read TGTGCCAGCAGCCAAGTTAGCGGGGGGTACTCTGGAAACACCATATATTTT. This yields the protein CASSQVSGGYSGNTIYF.